Presented here are 2 T cell receptor beta chains from one specimen sequenced in a study of shared clonotypes between healthy human individuals. Cells designated naive CD8 were CD45RO-negative and were positively selected for CCR7, with terminally differentiated effector memory CD45RA+ cells excluded. Produced via immunoSEQ multiplex PCR; TCRdb's table is partial and in-frame only. The data show hundreds of thousands of clones, with roughly 98% seen just once and 0.3% held by the top ten. The material sequenced was naive CD8+ T cells sorted from blood. These receptors were collected from a man under 40 in good health.

This rearrangement joins TRBV4-1 to TRBJ2-5, with 12 bases fitting TRBD2. The CDR3 is 16 amino acids. Germline CDR1 and CDR2: MGHRA and YSYEKL. V lost 8 bases, J lost 5 bases, and 12 bases stayed unmatched. The CDR3 loop reads CASWALRLAGVETQYF. The CDR3 bases are TGCGCCAGCTGGGCTCTGAGACTAGCGGGAGTTGAGACCCAGTACTTC.

The V gene is TRBV6-1, the J gene TRBJ1-5; TRBD1 matches 7 bases. The trim removed 2 bases at V and 6 bases at J, leaving 28 bases unmatched. Germline CDR1 and CDR2: MNHNS and SASEGT. CDR3 size: 22 residues. The CDR3 loop reads CASSERWEGQIFVGTDIQPQHF. In DNA, the CDR3 is TGTGCCAGCAGTGAAAGGTGGGAGGGACAGATATTCGTCGGGACAGATATTCAGCCCCAGCATTTT.